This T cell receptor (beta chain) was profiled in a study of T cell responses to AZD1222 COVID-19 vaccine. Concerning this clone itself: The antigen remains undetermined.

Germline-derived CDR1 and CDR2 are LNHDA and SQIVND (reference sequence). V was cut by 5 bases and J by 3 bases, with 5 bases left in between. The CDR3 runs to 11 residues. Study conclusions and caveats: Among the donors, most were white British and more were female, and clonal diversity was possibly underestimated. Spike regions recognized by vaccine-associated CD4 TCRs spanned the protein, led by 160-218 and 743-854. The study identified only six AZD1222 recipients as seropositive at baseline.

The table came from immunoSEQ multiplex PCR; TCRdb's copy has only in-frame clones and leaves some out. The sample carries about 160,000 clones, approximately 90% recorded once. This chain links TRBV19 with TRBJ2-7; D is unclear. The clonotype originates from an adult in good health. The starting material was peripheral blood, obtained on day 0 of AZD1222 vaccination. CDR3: CASSANYEQYF. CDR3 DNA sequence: TGTGCCAGTAGTGCCAACTACGAGCAGTACTTC.